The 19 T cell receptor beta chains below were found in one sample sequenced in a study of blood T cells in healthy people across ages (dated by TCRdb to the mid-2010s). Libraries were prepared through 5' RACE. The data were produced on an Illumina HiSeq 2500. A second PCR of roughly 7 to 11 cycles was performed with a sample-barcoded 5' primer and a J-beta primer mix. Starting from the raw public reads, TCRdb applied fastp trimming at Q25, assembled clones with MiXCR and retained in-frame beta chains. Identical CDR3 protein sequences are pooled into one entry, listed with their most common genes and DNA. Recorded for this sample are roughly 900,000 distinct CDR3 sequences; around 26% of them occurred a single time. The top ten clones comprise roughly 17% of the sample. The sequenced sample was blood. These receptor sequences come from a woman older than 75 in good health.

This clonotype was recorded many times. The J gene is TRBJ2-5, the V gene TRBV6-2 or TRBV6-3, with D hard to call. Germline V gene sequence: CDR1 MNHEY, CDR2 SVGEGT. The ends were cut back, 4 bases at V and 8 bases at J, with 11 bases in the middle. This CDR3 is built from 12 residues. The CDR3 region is CASSFPAPTQYF. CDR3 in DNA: TGTGCCAGCAGTTTCCCAGCCCCAACCCAGTACTTC.

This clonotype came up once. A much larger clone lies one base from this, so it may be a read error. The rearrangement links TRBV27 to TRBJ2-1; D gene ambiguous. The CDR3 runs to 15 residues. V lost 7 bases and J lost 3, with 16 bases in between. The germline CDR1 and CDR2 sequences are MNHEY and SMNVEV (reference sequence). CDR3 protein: CASMLGCGRYNEQFF. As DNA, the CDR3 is TGTGCCAGCATGCTCGGGTGCGGCCGCTACAATGAGCAGTTCTTC.

The CDR3 sequence: CASRQREGTGELFF. CDR3 sequence (DNA): TGTGCCAGTCGACAGCGGGAAGGCACCGGGGAGCTGTTTTTT. The chain has TRBV6-6 and TRBJ2-2; the match to TRBD2 covers 7 bases. CDR3 length equals 14 residues. V lost 9 bases and J lost 4; bases outside the gene matches: 8. Germline CDR1 MNHNY, CDR2 SVGAGI (reference sequence).

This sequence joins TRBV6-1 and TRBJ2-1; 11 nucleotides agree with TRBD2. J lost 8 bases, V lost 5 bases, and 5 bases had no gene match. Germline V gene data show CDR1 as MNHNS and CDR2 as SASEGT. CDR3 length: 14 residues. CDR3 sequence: CASSTSGSPHEQFF. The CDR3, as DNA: TGTGCCAGCAGTACTAGCGGGAGTCCCCATGAGCAGTTCTTC.

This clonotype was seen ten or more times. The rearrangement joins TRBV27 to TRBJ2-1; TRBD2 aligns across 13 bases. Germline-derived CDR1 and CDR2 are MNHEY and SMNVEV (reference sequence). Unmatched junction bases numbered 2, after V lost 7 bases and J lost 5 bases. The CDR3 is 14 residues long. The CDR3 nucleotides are TGTGCCAGCACCGGACTAGCGGGGGACAATGAGCAGTTCTTC. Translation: CASTGLAGDNEQFF.

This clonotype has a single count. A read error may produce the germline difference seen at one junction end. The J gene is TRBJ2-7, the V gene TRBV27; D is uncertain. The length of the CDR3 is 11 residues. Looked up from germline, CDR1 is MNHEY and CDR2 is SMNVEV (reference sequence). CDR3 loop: CAGSFLEEQYF. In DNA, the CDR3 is TGTGCCGGCAGTTTCCTCGAGGAGCAGTACTTC.

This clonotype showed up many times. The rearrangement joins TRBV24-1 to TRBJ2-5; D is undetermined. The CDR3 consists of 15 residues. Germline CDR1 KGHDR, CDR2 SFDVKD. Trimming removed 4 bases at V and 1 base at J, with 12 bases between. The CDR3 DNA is TGTGCCACCAGTGAGTCTAGAAAAGCCCAAGAGACCCAGTACTTC. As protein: CATSESRKAQETQYF.

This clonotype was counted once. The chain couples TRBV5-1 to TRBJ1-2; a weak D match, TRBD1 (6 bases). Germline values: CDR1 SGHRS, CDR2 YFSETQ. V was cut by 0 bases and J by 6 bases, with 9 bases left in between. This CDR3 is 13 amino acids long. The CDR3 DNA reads TGCGCCAGCAGCTTGGCCAACAGGGATGGCTACACCTTC. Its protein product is CASSLANRDGYTF.

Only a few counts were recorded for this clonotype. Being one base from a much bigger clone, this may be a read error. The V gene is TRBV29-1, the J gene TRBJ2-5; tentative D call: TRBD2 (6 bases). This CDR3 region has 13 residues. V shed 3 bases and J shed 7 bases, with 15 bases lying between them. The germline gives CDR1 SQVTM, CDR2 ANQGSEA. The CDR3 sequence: CSVEGSWGGTQYF. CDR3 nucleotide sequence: TGCAGCGTTGAGGGGTCGTGGGGAGGGACCCAGTACTTC. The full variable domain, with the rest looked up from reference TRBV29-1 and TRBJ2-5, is SAVISQKPSRDICQRGTSLTIQCQVDSQVTMMFWYRQQPGQSLTLIATANQGSEATYESGFVIDKFPISRPNLTFSTLTVSNMSPEDSSIYLCSVEGSWGGTQYFGPGTRLLVL.

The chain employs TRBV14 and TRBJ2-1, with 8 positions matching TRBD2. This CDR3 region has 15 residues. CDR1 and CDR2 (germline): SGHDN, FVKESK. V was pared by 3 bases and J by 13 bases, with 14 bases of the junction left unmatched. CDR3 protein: CASSHLSGAVGAQFF. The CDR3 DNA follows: TGTGCCAGCAGCCACCTTAGCGGGGCAGTTGGGGCCCAGTTCTTC.

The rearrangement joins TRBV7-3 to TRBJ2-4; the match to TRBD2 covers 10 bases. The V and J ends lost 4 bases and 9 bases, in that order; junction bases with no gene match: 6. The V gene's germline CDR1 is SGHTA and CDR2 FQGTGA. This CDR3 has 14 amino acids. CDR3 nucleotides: TGTGCCAGCAGCTCCCTAGCGGGAGAGCGCATTCAGTACTTC. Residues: CASSSLAGERIQYF. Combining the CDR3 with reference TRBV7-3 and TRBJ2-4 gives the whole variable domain GAGVSQTPSNKVTEKGKYVELRCDPISGHTALYWYRQSLGQGPEFLIYFQGTGAADDSGLPNDRFFAVRPEGSVSTLKIQRTERGDSAVYLCASSSLAGERIQYFGAGTRLSVL.

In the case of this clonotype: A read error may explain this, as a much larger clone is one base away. CDR3 nucleotide sequence: TGTGCCAGCAGCTTGGGTTCGTTGCAGGGCGGAGAGACCCAGTTCTTC. Its protein is CASSLGSLQGGETQFF. The chain joins TRBV7-9 to TRBJ2-1; D may be TRBD1 (5 bases). V shed 3 bases and J shed 13 bases, with 25 bases lying between them. The CDR3 has 16 amino acids. Germline CDR1 and CDR2: SEHNR and FQNEAQ (reference sequence).

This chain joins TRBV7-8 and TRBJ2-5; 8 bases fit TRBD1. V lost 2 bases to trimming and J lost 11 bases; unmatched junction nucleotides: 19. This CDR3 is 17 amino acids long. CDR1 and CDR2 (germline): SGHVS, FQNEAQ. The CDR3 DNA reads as TGTGCCAGCAGCTTACAGCCTCAGGGGGCGGGTTACAATGAGCAGTACTTC. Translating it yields CASSLQPQGAGYNEQYF.

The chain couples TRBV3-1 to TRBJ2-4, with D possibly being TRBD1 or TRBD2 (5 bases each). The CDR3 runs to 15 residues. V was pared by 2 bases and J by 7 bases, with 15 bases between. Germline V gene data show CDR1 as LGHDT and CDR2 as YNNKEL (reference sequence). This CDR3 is CASSQQGRGANIQYF. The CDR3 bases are TGTGCCAGCAGCCAACAGGGTAGAGGGGCGAACATTCAGTACTTC. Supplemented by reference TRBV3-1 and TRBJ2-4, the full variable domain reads DTAVSQTPKYLVTQMGNDKSIKCEQNLGHDTMYWYKQDSKKFLKIMFSYNNKELIINETVPNRFSPKSPDKAHLNLHINSLELGDSAVYFCASSQQGRGANIQYFGAGTRLSVL.

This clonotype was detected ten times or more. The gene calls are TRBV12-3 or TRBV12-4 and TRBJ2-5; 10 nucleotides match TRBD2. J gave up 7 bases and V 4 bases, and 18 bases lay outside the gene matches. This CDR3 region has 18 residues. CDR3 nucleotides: TGTGCCAGCAGTTCCCTCGGGGCGAGCGGGGGGGCGGAGGGGACCCAGTACTTC. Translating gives CASSSLGASGGAEGTQYF.

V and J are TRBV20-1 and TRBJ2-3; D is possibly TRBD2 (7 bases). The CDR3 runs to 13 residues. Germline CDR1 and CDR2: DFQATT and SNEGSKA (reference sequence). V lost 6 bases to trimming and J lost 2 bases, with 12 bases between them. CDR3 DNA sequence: TGCAGTGCCCCGGGGGGCCCCACAGATACGCAGTATTTT. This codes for CSAPGGPTDTQYF.

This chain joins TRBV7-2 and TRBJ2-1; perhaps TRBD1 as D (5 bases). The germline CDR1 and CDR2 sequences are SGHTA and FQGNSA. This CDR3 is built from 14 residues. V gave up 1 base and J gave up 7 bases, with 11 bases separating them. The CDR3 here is CASSLGQTSNEQFF. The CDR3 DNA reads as TGTGCCAGCAGCTTAGGACAGACCTCGAATGAGCAGTTCTTC.

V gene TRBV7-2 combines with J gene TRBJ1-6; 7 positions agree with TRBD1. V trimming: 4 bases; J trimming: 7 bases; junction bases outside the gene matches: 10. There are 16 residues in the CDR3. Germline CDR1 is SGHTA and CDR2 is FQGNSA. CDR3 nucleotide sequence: TGTGCCAGCAGCTCCAAAGGACAGGTGGCCAATTCACCCCTCCACTTT. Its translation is CASSSKGQVANSPLHF.

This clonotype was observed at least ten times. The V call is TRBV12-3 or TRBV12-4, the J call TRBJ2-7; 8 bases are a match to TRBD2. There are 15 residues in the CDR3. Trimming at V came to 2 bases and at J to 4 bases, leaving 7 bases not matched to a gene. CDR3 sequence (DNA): TGTGCCAGCAGTTTAAGCTCCGGGGGGGCGTACGAGCAGTACTTC. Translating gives CASSLSSGGAYEQYF.